The 21 T cell receptor beta chains below come from one sample, sequenced in a study of cytomegalovirus exposure and HLA in healthy donors. The method was immunoSEQ multiplex PCR; TCRdb's version includes in-frame clones alone and lacks a portion of them. The sample includes about 120,000 clones, more than 75% seen only once; the top ten take about 6%. Sequencing used PBMCs. The origin of the receptors is a woman aged 18-29 years in good health and CMV-seropositive.

This chain connects TRBV14 to TRBJ2-1, with 10 bases that match TRBD2. The trim removed 1 base at V and 5 bases at J, leaving 5 bases unmatched. The CDR3 totals 16 residues. Looked up from germline, CDR1 is SGHDN and CDR2 is FVKESK. In DNA form, the CDR3 reads TGTGCCAGCAGCCAAGTAGCGGGAGGCCGAAACAATGAGCAGTTCTTC. Translation gives CASSQVAGGRNNEQFF.

The chain is built from TRBV18 and TRBJ2-7; a weak D match, TRBD2 (6 bases). With 3 bases removed from V and 2 bases from J, the gap between germline ends came to 14 bases. This CDR3 spans 15 amino acids. Germline V CDR1 and CDR2: KGHSH, LQKENI. The CDR3, as DNA: TGTGCCAGCTCACCGCGCTCTAGCGACCCCTACGAGCAGTACTTC. Translation gives CASSPRSSDPYEQYF.

The chain links TRBV7-9 to TRBJ1-1; D not resolved. V gave up 0 bases and J gave up 0 bases, with 11 bases separating them. Germline V lookup: CDR1 SEHNR, CDR2 FQNEAQ (reference sequence). This CDR3 spans 16 amino acids. CDR3 region: CASSLAAAQLNTEAFF. DNA for the CDR3: TGTGCCAGCAGCTTAGCGGCAGCGCAGTTGAACACTGAAGCTTTCTTT.

V gene TRBV4-3 combines with J gene TRBJ1-5; D call uncertain. The CDR3 totals 13 residues. Germline V gene lookup returns CDR1 LGHNA and CDR2 YSLEER. Trimming pared 3 bases from V and 7 bases from J, leaving 10 bases between. The CDR3 region is CASSQRRGQPQHF. The CDR3 DNA is TGCGCCAGCAGCCAGAGACGAGGCCAGCCCCAGCATTTT.

This clone was recorded a few times. This rearrangement joins TRBV9 to TRBJ2-7; 7 bases match TRBD1. Germline CDR1 SGDLS, CDR2 YYNGEE. CDR3 length: 13 amino acids. V gave up 4 bases and J gave up 3 bases; unmatched junction bases: 4. The CDR3 DNA reads as TGTGCCAGCAGCCCGGGACAGAACTACGAGCAGTACTTC. Translation gives CASSPGQNYEQYF.

V gene TRBV11-1 combines with J gene TRBJ2-7; 10 bases agree with TRBD1. This CDR3 is 16 amino acids long. V gave up 5 bases and J gave up 9 bases; unmatched junction bases: 16. The germline CDR1 and CDR2 sequences are SGHAT and FQDESV (reference sequence). As DNA, the CDR3 is TGTGCCAGCAGCGAAACTACCGGGACAGGGGAATCGGGGCAGTACTTC. This codes for CASSETTGTGESGQYF.

J is TRBJ2-3 and V is TRBV9; perhaps TRBD1 as D (5 bases). Looked up from germline, CDR1 is SGDLS and CDR2 is YYNGEE. V lost 0 bases and J 2 bases, leaving 13 bases between the germline ends. This CDR3 is 16 amino acids long. The CDR3: CASSVAIWGPTDTQYF. The CDR3 DNA sequence: TGTGCCAGCAGCGTAGCTATATGGGGCCCCACAGATACGCAGTATTTT.

CDR3 sequence (DNA): TGTGCCAGCTCCCCACCAGGGGTTGGAATCGAAGCTTTCTTT. Translated: CASSPPGVGIEAFF. This rearrangement joins TRBV9 to TRBJ1-1; tentative D call: TRBD1 (6 bases). From germline, CDR1 is SGDLS and CDR2 YYNGEE. The CDR3 consists of 14 residues. Between the trimmed V and J ends, which lost 7 bases and 8 bases, there was a span of 21 bases.

The chain is built from TRBV18 and TRBJ1-1; 7 nucleotides match TRBD1. CDR3 size: 13 residues. V trimming: 2 bases; J trimming: 7 bases; junction bases outside the gene matches: 4. From germline, CDR1 is KGHSH and CDR2 LQKENI. In DNA, the CDR3 is TGTGCCAGCTCACCAGGACAGGCGATTGAAGCTTTCTTT. Its protein product is CASSPGQAIEAFF.

CDR3 residues: CASRGRSGGQETQYF. CDR3 nucleotides: TGCGCCAGCAGGGGGAGAAGCGGGGGTCAAGAGACCCAGTACTTC. The chain employs TRBV5-1 and TRBJ2-5; 8 nucleotides line up with TRBD2. Per the germline V gene, CDR1 is SGHRS and CDR2 is YFSETQ. The CDR3 contains 15 residues. V lost 5 bases, J lost 2 bases, and 8 bases stayed unmatched.

This clone occurred once. The chain recombines TRBV11-2 with TRBJ2-5; the match to TRBD1 covers 7 bases. This CDR3 is built from 16 residues. V trimming: 4 bases; J trimming: 2 bases; junction bases outside the gene matches: 10. Germline V gene sequence: CDR1 SGHAT, CDR2 FQNNGV. Written as DNA, the CDR3 is TGTGCCAGCAGCTCCAGAAAGGACAGGCGACAAGAGACCCAGTACTTC. Amino acid sequence: CASSSRKDRRQETQYF.

This chain joins TRBV27 and TRBJ1-5; 7 bases match TRBD1. CDR1 and CDR2 (germline): MNHEY, SMNVEV (reference sequence). The CDR3 length is 18 residues. V shed 7 bases, J shed 5 bases, and the junction held 20 bases outside the gene matches. Here the CDR3 reads CASNPKETGFGLDQPQHF. As DNA, the CDR3 is TGTGCCAGCAACCCCAAGGAGACAGGGTTCGGGTTGGATCAGCCCCAGCATTTT.

This clone was observed once. The chain employs TRBV20-1 and TRBJ2-7, with 7 bases that match TRBD1. The CDR3 spans 11 residues. V shed 5 bases, J shed 3 bases, and the junction held 1 base outside the gene matches. Germline assignment: CDR1 DFQATT and CDR2 SNEGSKA (reference sequence). Here the CDR3 DNA reads TGCAGTGCTGGGACAGACTACGAGCAGTACTTC. It is translated as CSAGTDYEQYF.

This clone was picked up a small number of times. This rearrangement joins TRBV4-1 to TRBJ1-4; 8 bases match TRBD1. The germline V gene has CDR1 MGHRA and CDR2 YSYEKL. This CDR3 has 14 residues. The V and J ends lost 5 bases and 8 bases, in that order; junction bases with no gene match: 7. In DNA, the CDR3 is TGCGCCAGCAGCAGAGGACAGGGCGGCGAAAAACTGTTTTTT. Translating it yields CASSRGQGGEKLFF.

This chain links TRBV5-4 with TRBJ2-1; TRBD1 matches 8 bases. The V segment lost 0 bases and the J segment 10 bases; nucleotides outside the gene matches: 9. Germline lookup yields CDR1 SGHNT and CDR2 YYREEE (reference sequence). The CDR3 totals 15 residues. For the CDR3, the DNA is TGTGCCAGCAGCTTGGTGGGGACAGGCTCAGGAGAGCAGTTCTTC. Its translation is CASSLVGTGSGEQFF.

This chain links TRBV7-2 with TRBJ2-3; weak D call: TRBD2 (5 bases). Germline V gives CDR1 SGHTA, CDR2 FQGNSA. CDR3 length equals 16 residues. Trimming stripped 1 base from V and 2 bases from J, with 13 bases between. As DNA, the CDR3 is TGTGCCAGCAGCTTAGTTTTCCGGGAACACACAGATACGCAGTATTTT. It codes for CASSLVFREHTDTQYF.

This rearrangement joins TRBV21-1 to TRBJ1-2; the DNA was not compared with TRBD1, the D call given in the table. TRBV21-1 is marked as a pseudogene. The CDR3 totals 15 residues. The CDR3 bases are TGTGCCAGCAGTACGAGGACAGGGCGAGACTATGGCTACACCTTC. It yields the protein CASSTRTGRDYGYTF.

The chain uses TRBV5-1 and TRBJ1-1, with 7 bases matching TRBD1. After removal of 4 bases from V and 2 bases from J, the junction contained 8 bases not matched to a gene. CDR3 size: 15 residues. Looked up from germline, CDR1 is SGHRS and CDR2 is YFSETQ. The CDR3 is CASSSQGQPNTEAFF. The CDR3 coding sequence is TGCGCCAGCAGCAGCCAGGGACAGCCCAACACTGAAGCTTTCTTT.

The genes are TRBV4-1 and TRBJ1-5; weak D call: TRBD1 (6 bases). This CDR3 region has 17 residues. From germline, CDR1 is MGHRA and CDR2 YSYEKL. The ends were cut back, 1 base at V and 7 bases at J, with 20 bases in the middle. CDR3: CASSQAIGDKRPQPQHF. The CDR3 DNA sequence: TGCGCCAGCAGCCAAGCAATCGGGGACAAAAGACCCCAGCCCCAGCATTTT.

This chain joins TRBV7-2 and TRBJ2-1; 8 nucleotides line up with TRBD2. J gave up 7 bases and V 2 bases, and 10 bases lay outside the gene matches. CDR1 SGHTA and CDR2 FQGNSA come from the germline V gene. The CDR3 loop spans 16 amino acids. The CDR3 protein is CASSLLAGGGYNEQFF. The CDR3 DNA reads as TGTGCCAGCAGCTTACTCGCGGGGGGTGGTTATAATGAGCAGTTCTTC.

This sequence joins TRBV29-1 and TRBJ1-3, with no clear D. The CDR3 loop spans 18 amino acids. V lost 3 bases and J 4 bases, leaving 25 bases between the germline ends. Germline-derived CDR1 and CDR2 are SQVTM and ANQGSEA. CDR3 nucleotides: TGCAGCGTTGAGCCACTAGGAATCCAGGTAGTATCAGGAAACACCATATATTTT. Translation: CSVEPLGIQVVSGNTIYF.